This T cell receptor (beta chain) was captured in a study of control samples from healthy donors and cancer patients (dated by TCRdb to about 2020). Libraries came from the immunoSEQ multiplex PCR assay. This immuneACCESS table, as held by TCRdb, lists in-frame sequences with V and J called but not all clones. Of the missing ones, under half trace to an unresolved V gene in checked studies; the others have no known cause. In all, the sample holds roughly 120,000 clones, and roughly 90% of those were seen once. The top ten clones comprise 40% of the sample. Trimming costs V 4 bases and J 4 bases, and their ends lie 9 bases apart. The CDR3 runs 13 amino acids, cysteine and phenylalanine included. The CDR3 DNA has 39 bases and is translated from base 1. As encoded in the germline V gene, CDR1 is SGDLS while CDR2 is YYNGEE. With respect to this clone: This receptor's antigen is unknown. There are no base qualities to consult, and no much larger clone falls within one base.

This TCR came from a man between 45 and 60 years old in good health. The material sequenced was blood. The chain is assembled from TRBV9 and TRBJ1-3; no D gene call is confident. The sequence in DNA is TGTGCCAGCAGCTCCCCGTTGGGAAACACCATATATTTT. This sequence encodes CASSSPLGNTIYF.